A single sample gave rise to the 15 T cell receptor beta chains below, sequenced in a study of post-analysis software for immune sequencing data. Whole-study results and caveats: Several TRBV segments (TRBV5-6, TRBV5-1 and TRBV20-1 among them) occurred more frequently in patients than in controls.

TCR beta libraries were prepared from cDNA with unique molecular identifiers. TCRdb itself ran the PCR reads through MiXCR, one entry per CDR3 protein. The repertoire has about 210,000 distinct CDR3 sequences, roughly 30% of them found once; the top ten carry more than 3%. Their recognized antigens are unknown. The material sequenced was blood. The receptors shown here come from a girl younger than 18 with multiple sclerosis.

This clonotype was detected many times. The genes are TRBV29-1 and TRBJ2-5; D remains unclear. Germline V gene sequence: CDR1 SQVTM, CDR2 ANQGSEA. The CDR3 runs 11 residues. V was shortened by 8 bases and J by 4 bases, with 11 bases between the two germline ends. CDR3 in DNA: TGCAGCTGGACGGCCGGAGAGACCCAGTACTTC. This codes for CSWTAGETQYF.

The V and J genes are TRBV6-5 and TRBJ2-2, with no clear D. Germline V gene sequence: CDR1 MNHEY, CDR2 SVGAGI. The CDR3 loop spans 14 amino acids. Deletions cut 7 bases from V and 1 base from J, with 10 bases between. The DNA of the CDR3 is TGTGCCAGCACCAATCACCGGAACACCGGGGAGCTGTTTTTT. Amino acids: CASTNHRNTGELFF.

This clonotype was recorded a few times. The gene calls are TRBV5-1 and TRBJ2-4; D is unresolved. The CDR3 extends over 13 amino acids. Germline CDR1 is SGHRS and CDR2 is YFSETQ. Trimming took off 0 bases at V and 3 bases at J, with 4 bases between the two ends. CDR3 sequence: CASSLAGKNIQYF. CDR3 nucleotides: TGCGCCAGCAGCTTGGCTGGCAAAAACATTCAGTACTTC.

Notes on this clonotype: The junction differs from germline at one of its ends, possibly a read error. The V gene is TRBV6-6, the J gene TRBJ1-3; no firm D call. The V gene's germline CDR1 is MNHNY and CDR2 SVGAGI (reference sequence). The CDR3 has 15 residues. DNA for the CDR3: TGTGCCAGCAGTCATGTGTCGACTGCTGGAAACACCAGATATTTT. This sequence encodes CASSHVSTAGNTRYF.

In the case of this clonotype: Possible read error: a much larger clone is one base away. The chain couples TRBV7-9 to TRBJ2-7; 10 bases are a match to TRBD2. With 7 bases clipped from V and 9 bases from J, the junction kept 18 bases outside the gene matches. CDR3 size: 16 residues. Per germline, CDR1 SEHNR and CDR2 FQNEAQ (reference sequence). The CDR3 region is CASTVTRTSGGTLQYF. DNA for the CDR3: TGTGCCAGCACCGTAACCAGGACTAGCGGTGGTACGTTGCAGTACTTC.

Only a few counts were recorded for this clonotype. The rearrangement links TRBV2 to TRBJ2-7; D possibly matches TRBD1 or TRBD2 (5 bases each). With 8 bases removed from V and 0 bases from J, the gap between germline ends came to 11 bases. CDR1 and CDR2 from the germline V gene are SNHLY and FYNNEI. This CDR3 has 13 amino acids. The CDR3 bases are TGTGCCAGCCTGGGACGGTCCTCCTACGAGCAGTACTTC. Encoded protein: CASLGRSSYEQYF. The variable domain in full, completed from reference TRBV2 and TRBJ2-7, reads EPEVTQTPSHQVTQMGQEVILRCVPISNHLYFYWYRQILGQKVEFLVSFYNNEISEKSEIFDDQFSVERPDGSNFTLKIRSTKLEDSAMYFCASLGRSSYEQYFGPGTRLTVT.

The V and J genes are TRBV27 and TRBJ1-1; no clear D. CDR1 MNHEY and CDR2 SMNVEV come from the germline V gene (reference sequence). Trimming stripped 6 bases from V and 1 base from J, with 3 bases between. This CDR3 contains 11 residues. Written as DNA, the CDR3 is TGTGCCAGCAGAAGGAACACTGAAGCTTTCTTT. This encodes CASRRNTEAFF.

As to this clonotype: At one boundary the junction diverges from the germline segment, which might be a read error. The chain links TRBV12-5 to TRBJ2-7; 13 nucleotides align to TRBD2. This CDR3 has 21 amino acids. The V gene's germline CDR1 is LGHNT and CDR2 FRNRAP. In DNA form, the CDR3 reads TGTGTTAGTGGTTTCCAGTATTCGGTCGGGACTAGCGGGGAGTTATCTTACGAGCAGTACTTC. Translation: CVSGFQYSVGTSGELSYEQYF. Filled out from reference TRBV12-5 and TRBJ2-7, the complete variable domain reads DARVTQTPRHKVTEMGQEVTMRCQPILGHNTVFWYRQTMMQGLELLAYFRNRAPLDDSGMPKDRFSAEMPDATLATLKIQPSEPRDSAVYFCVSGFQYSVGTSGELSYEQYFGPGTRLTVT.

Ten or more counts support this clonotype. The rearrangement joins TRBV5-1 to TRBJ2-5, with D perhaps matching TRBD1 or TRBD2 (5 bases each). The germline gives CDR1 SGHRS, CDR2 YFSETQ. The CDR3 has 14 residues. The V gene lost 0 bases and the J gene lost 1 base, with 7 bases spanning the gap. DNA for the CDR3: TGCGCCAGCAGCTTGGGAGGGGTCCAAGAGACCCAGTACTTC. Its translation: CASSLGGVQETQYF.

This clonotype was seen repeatedly, ten times or more. This chain connects TRBV5-1 to TRBJ2-7, with D possibly matching TRBD1 (6 bases). This CDR3 is 15 amino acids long. Trimming cost V 4 bases and J 0 bases, with 14 bases left between them. CDR1 and CDR2 (germline): SGHRS, YFSETQ. The CDR3 DNA reads TGCGCCAGCAGCAGTAAGACAGGAGCCTCCTACGAGCAGTACTTC. Translation gives CASSSKTGASYEQYF.

This clonotype was seen a single time. The chain employs TRBV12-3 or TRBV12-4 and TRBJ2-7; 7 positions agree with TRBD1. The V and J ends lost 6 bases and 3 bases, in that order; junction bases with no gene match: 8. The CDR3 contains 14 residues. In nucleotides, the CDR3 is TGTGCCAGCAGCCCCGGGCAGGGGGTCTACGAGCAGTACTTC. This encodes CASSPGQGVYEQYF.

The rearrangement joins TRBV12-3 or TRBV12-4 to TRBJ1-2; D call uncertain. V lost 2 bases and J 3 bases, leaving 10 bases between the germline ends. The CDR3 has 14 residues. The CDR3 loop is CASSLFRGDYGYTF. The DNA of the CDR3 is TGTGCCAGCAGTTTATTTCGGGGAGACTATGGCTACACCTTC.

V and J are TRBV27 and TRBJ2-1; D not resolved. V lost 5 bases, J lost 2 bases, and 10 bases lay in between. Germline lookup yields CDR1 MNHEY and CDR2 SMNVEV (reference sequence). The CDR3 length is 14 residues. The CDR3 loop reads CASSIALPYNEQFF. In DNA form, the CDR3 reads TGTGCCAGCAGTATCGCACTCCCCTACAATGAGCAGTTCTTC.

This CDR3 reads CASSSPPAGAVETQYF. The CDR3 nucleotides read TGCGCCAGCAGCTCTCCCCCAGCGGGGGCTGTAGAGACCCAGTACTTC. The V call is TRBV5-1, the J call TRBJ2-5; 8 bases match TRBD2. Trimming at V came to 3 bases and at J to 4 bases, leaving 11 bases not matched to a gene. The germline CDR1 and CDR2 sequences are SGHRS and YFSETQ. The CDR3 length is 16 residues.

This clonotype was observed a handful of times. The chain recombines TRBV6-1 with TRBJ1-4; 11 bases line up with TRBD1. The CDR3 is made up of 17 amino acids. The V and J ends lost 6 bases and 3 bases, in that order; junction bases with no gene match: 9. Germline CDR1 and CDR2: MNHNS and SASEGT. CDR3 nucleotides: TGTGCCAGCAGCCAGGACAGGGGGCTGGGATCTAATGAAAAACTGTTTTTT. It encodes CASSQDRGLGSNEKLFF.